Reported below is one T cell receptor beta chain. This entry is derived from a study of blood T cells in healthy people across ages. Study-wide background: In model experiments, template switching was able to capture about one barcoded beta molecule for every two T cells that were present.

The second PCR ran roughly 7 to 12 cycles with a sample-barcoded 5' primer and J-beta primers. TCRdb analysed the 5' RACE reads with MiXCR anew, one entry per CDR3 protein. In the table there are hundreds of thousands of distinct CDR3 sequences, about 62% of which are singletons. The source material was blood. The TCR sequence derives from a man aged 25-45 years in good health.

In DNA, the CDR3 is TGTGCCAGCAGTCCGGACGCCAGGGAAATCGTTTACGAGCAGTACTTC. This sequence encodes CASSPDAREIVYEQYF. The chain uses TRBV27 and TRBJ2-7, with a possible D match to TRBD1 (5 bases). From germline, CDR1 is MNHEY and CDR2 SMNVEV (reference sequence). The germline V and J ends were trimmed by 5 bases and 4 bases, with 21 bases remaining between them. This CDR3 is built from 16 residues.